The entry below describes one T cell receptor beta chain. This sample is part of a study of patients and donors after allogeneic stem cell transplantation. V was clipped by 8 bases and J by 1 base, with 10 bases between them. The CDR3 loop spans 13 amino acids. Germline V gene data show CDR1 as KGHDR and CDR2 as SFDVKD. TCRdb reprocessed the RT-PCR reads via MiXCR and lists one record per CDR3 protein. This table holds about a million distinct CDR3 sequences, around 17% found once. The V and J genes are TRBV24-1 and TRBJ1-1; TRBD1 might be the D (5 bases). The sample comprised blood, either unsorted or a sorted T cell fraction (not recorded which). The sequence came from a human donor who was either an allogeneic HSCT recipient or a stem cell or donor lymphocyte infusion donor (not recorded which). It is not recorded whose cells these are; they may come from a transplant donor. In DNA, the CDR3 is TGTGCCACCACTGGGGGGTCGAACACTGAAGCTTTCTTT. Its translation: CATTGGSNTEAFF.